This T cell receptor beta chain emerged from a study of graft-versus-host responses after intestinal transplantation. Whole-study context: Every transplant recipient was induced with anti-thymocyte globulin, then maintained on tacrolimus and steroids for about 3 years.

On this clone: What it binds is unknown.

Germline loops: CDR1 LNHDA, CDR2 SQIVND (reference sequence). Trimming stripped 6 bases from V and 6 bases from J, with 11 bases between. This CDR3 contains 13 residues. Sequencing was performed with immunoSEQ multiplex PCR; in TCRdb, only in-frame clones are kept and a portion is missing. Seen here are about 70,000 clones, 90% observed once, and the top ten hold about 1.3%. The TCR originated in a human donor who received an intestinal transplant. Specimen: unstimulated CD8+ T cells sorted from spleen or lymph node cells, collected before intestinal transplant. The chain joins TRBV19 to TRBJ2-2; possibly TRBD2 for D (5 bases). The CDR3 DNA reads TGTGCCAGTAGCATCGGGGTGGCCGGGGAGCTGTTTTTT. Protein: CASSIGVAGELFF.